Listed below are T cell receptor beta chains from one sample, sequenced in a study of blood T cell repertoires in COVID-19. Assay used: immunoSEQ multiplex PCR; TCRdb lists only in-frame clones, some missing. Here the sample spans approximately 180,000 clones, 80% to 90% being singletons. Sequencing was performed on PBMCs or T cells enriched from blood (not recorded which). The source of these receptors is a man between 50 and 59 years old who had recovered from COVID-19. Both conserved end residues are part of each CDR3. D genes are given only for firm matches. Clone size is given for some rows only: seen once, a few or many times, or a class if the clone is expanded.

V	D	J	size	DNA	CDR3
TRBV3-1/TRBV3-2	-	TRBJ2-5	once	TGTGCCAGCAGCCAAGTGGGAGGGGGGAAATGGGAGACCCAGTACTTC	CASSQVGGGKWETQYF
TRBV5-4	TRBD1	TRBJ1-6	-	TGTGCCAGCAGCTTGGACAGGGGGAACAATAATTCACCCCTCCACTTT	CASSLDRGNNNSPLHF
TRBV5-1	TRBD1	TRBJ2-7	once	TGCGCCAGCAGCTCCCGGGACAGGGGGCGTTCCTACGAGCAGTACTTC	CASSSRDRGRSYEQYF
TRBV29-1	TRBD1	TRBJ1-1	-	TGCAGCGGGAGACAGGGGGCAGGGACTGAAGCTTTCTTT	CSGRQGAGTEAFF
TRBV12-3/TRBV12-4	-	TRBJ1-2	-	TGTGCCAGCAGTTTAGGCAGTTCCTACACCTTC	CASSLGSSYTF
TRBV5-6	TRBD1	TRBJ2-7	-	TGTGCCAGCAGCTTAGCCCCAGGACAGGGGAGCTACGAGCAGTACTTC	CASSLAPGQGSYEQYF
TRBV5-1	TRBD1	TRBJ2-1	once	TGCGCCAGCAGCTTATTCGGGACAGGGGGCAATGAGCAGTTCTTC	CASSLFGTGGNEQFF
TRBV5-1	TRBD1	TRBJ1-2	once	TGCGCCAGCAGCTTAACAGGGGGGGAGAGTGGCTACACCTTC	CASSLTGGESGYTF
TRBV30	-	TRBJ1-1	-	TGTGCCTGGAGTTCGCAGGCGAACACTGAAGCTTTCTTT	CAWSSQANTEAFF
TRBV7-8	-	TRBJ2-5	-	TGTGCCAGCAGCTGGGTCGGGAGCCAAGAGACCCAGTACTTC	CASSWVGSQETQYF
TRBV7-9	-	TRBJ2-2	few	TGTGCCAGCAGCCCGTGGCAGACCGGGGAGCTGTTTTTT	CASSPWQTGELFF
TRBV19	TRBD1	TRBJ2-3	-	TGTGCCAGTACCGAGGACAGGGCCACAGATACGCAGTATTTT	CASTEDRATDTQYF
TRBV9	-	TRBJ2-1	once	TGTGCCAGCAGCGGGGGCGCAAGCAATGAGCAGTTCTTC	CASSGGASNEQFF
TRBV18	-	TRBJ2-5	-	TGTGCCAGCTCACGGTTGGGGCAACTTCAAGAGACCCAGTACTTC	CASSRLGQLQETQYF
TRBV18	TRBD1	TRBJ1-1	-	TGTGCCAGCGGACAGGAAAGAAACACTGAAGCTTTCTTT	CASGQERNTEAFF
TRBV28	-	TRBJ1-6	-	TGTGCCAGCAGAAGTGGGACCGGGAGGGGGACAAATTCACCCCTCCACTTT	CASRSGTGRGTNSPLHF
TRBV30	TRBD1	TRBJ1-3	-	TGTGCCTGGAGTGCCGACAGGGCTAGGGGAAACACCATATATTTT	CAWSADRARGNTIYF
TRBV29-1	-	TRBJ1-2	-	TGCAGCGTCCACGAGTTTGGCTATGGCTACACCTTC	CSVHEFGYGYTF
TRBV14	TRBD2	TRBJ2-5	-	TGTGCCAGCAGCCAAGTAGCGGGGGGGCTCGGGACCCAGTACTTC	CASSQVAGGLGTQYF
TRBV27	-	TRBJ1-5	-	TGTGCCAGCAGTTTACGGTATAGCAATCAGCCCCAGCATTTT	CASSLRYSNQPQHF
TRBV6-6	-	TRBJ1-2	-	TGTGCCAGCAGTACTACTCGGACAGATGGCTACACCTTC	CASSTTRTDGYTF
TRBV4-1	-	TRBJ2-7	-	TGCGCCAGCAGCCAAACACAGGGTACCCACGAGCAGTACTTC	CASSQTQGTHEQYF
TRBV2	-	TRBJ2-5	once	TGTGCCAGCAGACTGCAAGAGACCCAGTACTTC	CASRLQETQYF
TRBV25-1	TRBD1	TRBJ1-5	-	TGTGCCAGCAGTGAATATTTAACAGGGGGCCGGCAGCCCCAGCATTTT	CASSEYLTGGRQPQHF
TRBV4-1	-	TRBJ1-3	few	TGCGCCAGCAGCAACCGGTGGAGCTCTGGAAACACCATATATTTT	CASSNRWSSGNTIYF
TRBV27	TRBD1	TRBJ1-4	-	TGTGCCAGCAGTTCGGGGACAGGGATTGAAAAACTGTTTTTT	CASSSGTGIEKLFF
TRBV27	TRBD1	TRBJ1-2	-	TGTGCCAGCAGTTTAGGGCGGGTCGGGACAGGGGGTGGCTACACCTTC	CASSLGRVGTGGGYTF
TRBV4-1	TRBD1	TRBJ2-2	-	TGCGCCAGCAGCCAGGGGACAGGGGTGAACACCGGGGAGCTGTTTTTT	CASSQGTGVNTGELFF
TRBV19	-	TRBJ2-7	-	TGTGCCAGTAGTCCCTACTTGACAGCCGCCTACGAGCAGTACTTC	CASSPYLTAAYEQYF
TRBV12-3/TRBV12-4	TRBD1	TRBJ1-2	-	TGTGCCAGCAGGACGACAGGGTTGGATGGCTACACCTTC	CASRTTGLDGYTF
TRBV2	-	TRBJ1-5	-	TGTGCCAGCAGTGATGCAGGTTTTAGCAATCAGCCCCAGCATTTT	CASSDAGFSNQPQHF
TRBV6-6	TRBD2	TRBJ2-4	-	TGTGCCAGCAGTCGCGGACTAGCGGGGGGAGCCAAAAACATTCAGTACTTC	CASSRGLAGGAKNIQYF
TRBV2	-	TRBJ1-5	-	TGTGCCAGCAGCGACGTGGGGTGGACAGCAGGGGCTCAGCCCCAGCATTTT	CASSDVGWTAGAQPQHF
TRBV11-2	-	TRBJ1-1	-	TGTGCCAGCACCTGGACGGGGGACACTGAAGCTTTCTTT	CASTWTGDTEAFF
TRBV30	TRBD1	TRBJ1-2	-	TGTGCCTGGAGTCCCCCGGGACAGGGACTTCTCTATGGCTACACCTTC	CAWSPPGQGLLYGYTF
TRBV5-1	-	TRBJ2-7	-	TGCGCCAGCAGCTTGAGCGGCAGGTCCTACGAGCAGTACTTC	CASSLSGRSYEQYF
TRBV15	-	TRBJ1-4	few	TGTGCCACCAGCAGAGGCAGGGATGAAAAACTGTTTTTT	CATSRGRDEKLFF
TRBV12-2	-	TRBJ2-3	few	TGTGCAAGTCGCCCCCGACTAGCCGGTGACACAGATACGCAGTATTTT	CASRPRLAGDTDTQYF
TRBV2	TRBD2	TRBJ2-5	-	TGTGCCAGCAGGGCAACTAGCGGGGGGGCCCAGACCCAGTACTTC	CASRATSGGAQTQYF
TRBV19	-	TRBJ1-1	-	TGTGCCAGCAAAGACAGCCACACTGAAGCTTTCTTT	CASKDSHTEAFF
TRBV7-6	TRBD1	TRBJ2-4	-	TGTGCCAGCAGCTCTGGAGGGTACGGACAGGGGGCGCTTCGAGCCAAAAACATTCAGTACTTC	CASSSGGYGQGALRAKNIQYF
TRBV2	-	TRBJ1-4	-	TGTGCCAGCTCTCTCAATGAAAAACTGTTTTTT	CASSLNEKLFF
TRBV2	-	TRBJ1-1	-	TGTGCCAGCACTTTGGGACAGAACACTGAAGCTTTCTTT	CASTLGQNTEAFF
TRBV18	TRBD1	TRBJ2-7	-	TGTGCCAGCGCCGGGACAGACGCCTACGAGCAGTACTTC	CASAGTDAYEQYF
TRBV7-2	-	TRBJ1-5	-	TGTGCCAGCAGCCTCCCTCCTCAGCCCCAGCATTTT	CASSLPPQPQHF
TRBV11-2	TRBD2	TRBJ2-5	-	TGTGCCAGCAGCTTCATCCTAGCGGGGCGGGAGACCCAGTACTTC	CASSFILAGRETQYF
TRBV6-5	-	TRBJ1-2	-	TGTGCCAGCAGTTACGATGGCAGTAACTATGGCTACACCTTC	CASSYDGSNYGYTF
TRBV5-1	TRBD1	TRBJ2-7	-	TGCGCCAGCAGCTCCGACAGGGGAGGCGAGCAGTACTTC	CASSSDRGGEQYF